This TCR beta chain originates from a study of T cells of healthy individuals. Via MiXCR, TCRdb re-called the 5' RACE reads, giving one row per CDR3 protein. The repertoire holds about 53,000 distinct CDR3 sequences, with roughly 14% as singletons. V shed 4 bases and J shed 5 bases, with 17 bases lying between them. Germline V CDR1 and CDR2: SNHLY, FYNNEI. This CDR3 region has 16 residues. This sequence joins TRBV2 and TRBJ1-4, with TRBD1 as a possible D gene (6 bases). This receptor was obtained from a human donor in good health. The CDR3 DNA reads TGTGCCAGCAGTGGGAGACCGGACAGAGAGAATGAAAAACTGTTTTTT. Protein product: CASSGRPDRENEKLFF.